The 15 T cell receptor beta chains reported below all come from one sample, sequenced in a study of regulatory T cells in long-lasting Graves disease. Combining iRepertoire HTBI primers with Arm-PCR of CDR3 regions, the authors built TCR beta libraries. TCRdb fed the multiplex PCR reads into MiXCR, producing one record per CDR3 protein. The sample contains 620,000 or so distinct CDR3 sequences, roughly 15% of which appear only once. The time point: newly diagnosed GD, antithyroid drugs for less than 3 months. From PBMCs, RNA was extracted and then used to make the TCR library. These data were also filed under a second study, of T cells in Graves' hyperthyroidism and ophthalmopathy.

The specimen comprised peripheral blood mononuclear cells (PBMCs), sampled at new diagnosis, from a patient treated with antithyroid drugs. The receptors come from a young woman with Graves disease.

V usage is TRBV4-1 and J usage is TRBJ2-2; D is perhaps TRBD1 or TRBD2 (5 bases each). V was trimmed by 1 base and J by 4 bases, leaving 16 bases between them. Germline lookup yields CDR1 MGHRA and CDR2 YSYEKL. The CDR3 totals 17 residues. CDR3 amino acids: CASSQGLGEIVTGELFF. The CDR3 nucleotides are TGCGCCAGCAGCCAAGGCCTGGGGGAGATTGTCACCGGGGAGCTGTTTTTT.

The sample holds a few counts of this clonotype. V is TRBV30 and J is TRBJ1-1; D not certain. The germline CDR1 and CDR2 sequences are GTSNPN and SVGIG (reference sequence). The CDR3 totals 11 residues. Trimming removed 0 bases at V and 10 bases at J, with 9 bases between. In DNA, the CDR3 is TGTGCCTGGAGTGTTCGGGGAGGAGCTTTCTTT. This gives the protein CAWSVRGGAFF.

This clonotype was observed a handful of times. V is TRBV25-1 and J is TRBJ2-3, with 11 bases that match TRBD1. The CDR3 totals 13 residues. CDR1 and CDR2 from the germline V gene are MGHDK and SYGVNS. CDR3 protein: CRGQGERTDTQYF. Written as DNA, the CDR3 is TGTCGGGGACAGGGGGAACGCACAGATACGCAGTATTTT.

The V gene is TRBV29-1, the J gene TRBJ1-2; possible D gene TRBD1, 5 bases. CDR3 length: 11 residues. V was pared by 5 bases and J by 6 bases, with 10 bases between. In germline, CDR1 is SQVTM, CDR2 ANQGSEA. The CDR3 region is CSVLRGNGYTF. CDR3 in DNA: TGCAGCGTTTTGAGGGGAAATGGCTACACCTTC.

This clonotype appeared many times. The CDR3 DNA reads as TGTGCCAGCAGCACCGGTACCTCTTTTGCGCAGTACTTC. Residues: CASSTGTSFAQYF. The chain employs TRBV28 and TRBJ2-7; D unclear. This CDR3 has 13 residues. The germline V and J ends were trimmed by 6 bases and 9 bases, with 18 bases remaining between them. The germline gives CDR1 MDHEN, CDR2 SYDVKM.

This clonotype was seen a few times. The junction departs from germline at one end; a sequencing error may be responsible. The CDR3: CASSLGGGPGNF. In DNA, the CDR3 is TGTGCCAGCAGTTTAGGGGGGGGGCCGGGTAACTTC. The V gene is TRBV28, the J gene TRBJ2-1; possibly TRBD2 for D (7 bases). There are 12 residues in the CDR3. Germline V gene sequence: CDR1 MDHEN, CDR2 SYDVKM.

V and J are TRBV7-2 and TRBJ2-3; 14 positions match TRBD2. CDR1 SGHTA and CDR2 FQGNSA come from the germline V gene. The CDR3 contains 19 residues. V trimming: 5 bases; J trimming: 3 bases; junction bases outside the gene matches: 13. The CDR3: CASSPSPPGLAGVTDTQYF. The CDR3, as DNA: TGTGCCAGCAGCCCCTCCCCCCCGGGACTAGCGGGAGTGACAGATACGCAGTATTTT.

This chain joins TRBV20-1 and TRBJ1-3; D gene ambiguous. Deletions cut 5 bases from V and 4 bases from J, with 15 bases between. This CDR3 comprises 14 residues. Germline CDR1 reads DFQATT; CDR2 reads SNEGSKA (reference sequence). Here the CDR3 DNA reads TGCAGTGCTGCCCCCCGGGGTGCCGGAAACACCATATATTTT. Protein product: CSAAPRGAGNTIYF.

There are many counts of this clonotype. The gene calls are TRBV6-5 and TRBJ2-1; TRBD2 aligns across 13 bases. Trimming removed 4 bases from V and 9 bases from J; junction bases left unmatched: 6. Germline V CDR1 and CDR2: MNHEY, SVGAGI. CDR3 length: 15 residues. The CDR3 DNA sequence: TGTGCCAGCAGTTTCGGACTAGCGGGAGTCGGTGAGCAGTTCTTC. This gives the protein CASSFGLAGVGEQFF.

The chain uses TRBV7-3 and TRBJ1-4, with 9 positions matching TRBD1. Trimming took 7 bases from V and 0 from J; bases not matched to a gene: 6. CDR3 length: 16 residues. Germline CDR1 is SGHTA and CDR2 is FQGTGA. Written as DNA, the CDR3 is TGTGCCAGCACCTTTCGACAGGGGGCAACTAATGAAAAACTGTTTTTT. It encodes CASTFRQGATNEKLFF.

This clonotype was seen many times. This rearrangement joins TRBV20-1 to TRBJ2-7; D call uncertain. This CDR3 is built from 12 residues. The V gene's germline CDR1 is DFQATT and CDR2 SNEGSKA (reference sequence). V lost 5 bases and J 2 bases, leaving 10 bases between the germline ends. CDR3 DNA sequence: TGCAGTGCTCGGAAGGGTCCCTACGAGCAGTACTTC. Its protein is CSARKGPYEQYF.

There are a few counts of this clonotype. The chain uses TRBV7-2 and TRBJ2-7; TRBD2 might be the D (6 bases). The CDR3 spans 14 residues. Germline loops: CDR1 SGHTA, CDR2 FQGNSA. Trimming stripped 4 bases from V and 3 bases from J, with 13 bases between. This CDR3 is CASSWREESYEQYF. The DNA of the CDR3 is TGTGCCAGCAGCTGGAGGGAGGAGAGCTACGAGCAGTACTTC.

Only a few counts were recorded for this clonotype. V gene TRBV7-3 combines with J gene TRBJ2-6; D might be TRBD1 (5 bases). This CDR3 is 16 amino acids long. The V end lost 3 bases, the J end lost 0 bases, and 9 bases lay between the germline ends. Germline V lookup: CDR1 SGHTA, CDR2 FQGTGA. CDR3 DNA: TGTGCCAGCAGCTTGAAAACAGGCTCTGGGGCCAACGTCCTGACTTTC. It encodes CASSLKTGSGANVLTF.

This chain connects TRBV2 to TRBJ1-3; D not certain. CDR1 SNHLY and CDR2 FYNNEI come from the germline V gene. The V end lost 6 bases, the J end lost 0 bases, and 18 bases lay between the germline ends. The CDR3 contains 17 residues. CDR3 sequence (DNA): TGTGCCAGCAGCGCTTCCACACTCTCGAGCTCTGGAAACACCATATATTTT. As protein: CASSASTLSSSGNTIYF.

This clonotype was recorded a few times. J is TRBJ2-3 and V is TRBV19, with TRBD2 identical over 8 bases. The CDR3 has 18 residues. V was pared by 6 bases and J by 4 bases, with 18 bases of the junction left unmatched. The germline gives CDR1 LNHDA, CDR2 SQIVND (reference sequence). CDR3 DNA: TGTGCCAGTAGGGAGAGGAGCGGGAGTCGGGTCGTGGCAGATACGCAGTATTTT. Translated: CASRERSGSRVVADTQYF.